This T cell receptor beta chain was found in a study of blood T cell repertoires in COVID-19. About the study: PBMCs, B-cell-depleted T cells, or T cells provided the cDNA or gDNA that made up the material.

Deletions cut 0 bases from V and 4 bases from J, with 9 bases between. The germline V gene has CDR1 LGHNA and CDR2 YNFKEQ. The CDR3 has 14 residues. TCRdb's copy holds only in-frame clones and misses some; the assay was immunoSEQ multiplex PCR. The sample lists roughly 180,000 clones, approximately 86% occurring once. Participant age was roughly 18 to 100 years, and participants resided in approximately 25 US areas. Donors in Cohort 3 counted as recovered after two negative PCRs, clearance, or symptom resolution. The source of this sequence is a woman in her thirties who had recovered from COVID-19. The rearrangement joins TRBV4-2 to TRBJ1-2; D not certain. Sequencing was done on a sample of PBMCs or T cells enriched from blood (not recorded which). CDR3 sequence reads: CASSQDRSGYGYTF. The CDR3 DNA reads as TGTGCCAGCAGCCAAGACAGGTCTGGCTATGGCTACACCTTC.